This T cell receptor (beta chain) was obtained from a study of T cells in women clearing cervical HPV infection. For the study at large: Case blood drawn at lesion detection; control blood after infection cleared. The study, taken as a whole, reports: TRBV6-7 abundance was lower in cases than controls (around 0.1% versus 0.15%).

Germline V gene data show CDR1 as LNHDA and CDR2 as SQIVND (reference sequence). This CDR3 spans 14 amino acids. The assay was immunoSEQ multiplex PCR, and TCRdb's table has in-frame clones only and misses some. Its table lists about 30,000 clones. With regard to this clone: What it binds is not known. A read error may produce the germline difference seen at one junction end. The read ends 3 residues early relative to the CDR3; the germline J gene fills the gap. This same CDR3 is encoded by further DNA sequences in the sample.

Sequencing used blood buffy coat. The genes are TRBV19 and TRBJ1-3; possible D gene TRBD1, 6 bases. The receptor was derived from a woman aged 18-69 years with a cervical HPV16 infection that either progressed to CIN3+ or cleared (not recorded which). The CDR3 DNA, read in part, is TGTGCCAGTAGTGGTGACAGGTTAAGAAACACT. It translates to CASSGDRLRNT. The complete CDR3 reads CASSGDRLRNTIYF.